This TCR beta chain came from a study of blood T cell repertoires in COVID-19. Across the study: Samples representing acute and convalescent COVID-19 were sourced from the United States, Italy and Spain. T cells, B-cell-depleted T cells, or PBMCs provided the cDNA or gDNA that served as material.

Authors' data handling: Estimation of nucleated cell counts relied on the amplification of reference gene primers. Here immunoSEQ multiplex PCR was the method, and the copy in TCRdb shows in-frame clones only, minus some. The D gene and trimming were derived from the DNA, and the V and J assignments and clone size from that table. The sample holds 250,000 or so clones, around 90% seen once. Sequencing was performed on peripheral blood. The TCR was taken from a woman in her twenties or thirties with acute or convalescent COVID-19.

The CDR3 DNA follows: TGTGCCAGCAGCTTAAGCTCCGCGGGAGGTTATTATTACGAGCAGTACTTC. It specifies CASSLSSAGGYYYEQYF. The rearrangement uses TRBV11-2 and TRBJ2-7, with 8 nucleotides matching TRBD2. The CDR3 consists of 17 residues. J was trimmed by 4 bases and V by 2 bases; bases with no gene match: 13. Germline values: CDR1 SGHAT, CDR2 FQNNGV.